This TCR beta chain is drawn from a study of technical replicates of blood from a few donors. Libraries were prepared by immunoSEQ multiplex PCR; TCRdb keeps only in-frame clonotypes and omits some of them. The table records tens of thousands of clones, about 90% of them present only once. This clone was seen only a few times. The clonotype was recovered from a human donor in good health. The specimen sequenced was T cells isolated from PBMCs.

CDR3 DNA: TGCAGCGTCGACGATGGCGGGCGCTCCTACGAGCAGTACTTC. Amino acids: CSVDDGGRSYEQYF. The chain combines TRBV29-1 with TRBJ2-7, with D tentatively TRBD2 (5 bases). The germline V gene encodes CDR1 SQVTM and CDR2 ANQGSEA. Trimming took off 6 bases at V and 0 bases at J, with 15 bases between the two ends. The CDR3 spans 14 residues.